A single sample is the source of the 21 T cell receptor beta chains below, sequenced in a study of T cells in Graves' hyperthyroidism and ophthalmopathy. TCR beta CDR3 regions were amplified from RNA transcripts. The study used the HTBI primer set for a first-round RT-PCR of the TCR CDR3. TCRdb called the multiplex PCR reads again in MiXCR, with one record for every CDR3 protein. The sample consists of around 350,000 distinct CDR3 sequences, about 14% of them appearing once. Input material: blood. These receptors came from a woman in her twenties or thirties with Graves' ophthalmopathy.

CDR3 bases: TGTGCCAGTAGTTGGACTACGCAAGAGACCCAGTACTTC. Residues: CASSWTTQETQYF. V and J are TRBV19 and TRBJ2-5, with D possibly being TRBD2 (6 bases). This CDR3 is built from 13 residues. V was clipped by 5 bases and J by 2 bases, with 9 bases between them. CDR1 and CDR2 from the germline V gene are LNHDA and SQIVND (reference sequence).

This clonotype was picked up many times. The J gene is TRBJ2-3, the V gene TRBV20-1; 11 nucleotides match TRBD2. Germline V gene lookup returns CDR1 DFQATT and CDR2 SNEGSKA (reference sequence). The CDR3 contains 14 residues. The trim removed 4 bases at V and 5 bases at J, leaving 5 bases unmatched. This chain's CDR3 is CSATSGGPGDTQYF. The CDR3 nucleotides read TGCAGTGCTACTAGCGGGGGGCCGGGAGATACGCAGTATTTT.

This clonotype was observed many times. The chain has TRBV11-2 and TRBJ2-7; the D is unclear. This CDR3 is built from 15 residues. Germline lookup yields CDR1 SGHAT and CDR2 FQNNGV. The germline V and J ends were trimmed by 2 bases and 0 bases, with 11 bases remaining between them. For the CDR3, the DNA is TGTGCCAGCAGCTTACCCCCGGGCCTCTCCTACGAGCAGTACTTC. Residues: CASSLPPGLSYEQYF.

This clonotype was recorded many times. The chain links TRBV11-2 to TRBJ2-3; D call uncertain. Germline loops: CDR1 SGHAT, CDR2 FQNNGV. The CDR3 covers 14 residues. Trimming stripped 1 base from V and 2 bases from J, with 7 bases between. CDR3 region: CASSLVDDTDTQYF. CDR3 bases: TGTGCCAGCAGCTTAGTGGACGACACAGATACGCAGTATTTT.

This clonotype was seen many times. The chain couples TRBV11-2 to TRBJ1-4; D not certain. CDR1 SGHAT and CDR2 FQNNGV come from the germline V gene. The length of the CDR3 is 12 residues. V was pared by 6 bases and J by 5 bases, with 7 bases between. The CDR3 sequence: CASRDLNEKLFF. The CDR3 coding sequence is TGTGCCAGCAGGGACTTAAATGAAAAACTGTTTTTT.

The chain carries TRBV29-1 and TRBJ1-2, with D unresolved. The CDR3 is 12 amino acids. Germline loops: CDR1 SQVTM, CDR2 ANQGSEA. V was shortened by 2 bases and J by 7 bases, with 11 bases between the two germline ends. The CDR3 loop reads CSVESVPLGYTF. The CDR3 DNA reads TGCAGCGTTGAATCAGTGCCCCTTGGCTACACCTTC.

This clonotype came up many times. The chain links TRBV7-3 to TRBJ2-1, with no clear D. Germline V gene sequence: CDR1 SGHTA, CDR2 FQGTGA. The V gene lost 2 bases and the J gene lost 5 bases, with 10 bases spanning the gap. The CDR3 totals 14 residues. The DNA for the CDR3 is TGTGCCAGCAGCTTAGGTCTACCAAACAATGAGCAGTTCTTC. Translated, it gives CASSLGLPNNEQFF. Together with reference TRBV7-3 and TRBJ2-1, the CDR3 gives the full variable domain: GAGVSQTPSNKVTEKGKYVELRCDPISGHTALYWYRQSLGQGPEFLIYFQGTGAADDSGLPNDRFFAVRPEGSVSTLKIQRTERGDSAVYLCASSLGLPNNEQFFGPGTRLTVL.

On this clonotype itself: One end of the junction is discordant with germline, which a read error may explain. The chain employs TRBV7-9 and TRBJ2-7, with 9 bases matching TRBD2. CDR1 SEHNR and CDR2 FQNEAQ come from the germline V gene (reference sequence). The CDR3 length is 18 residues. The DNA for the CDR3 is TGCGCCAGCAGCCCTAAGGGATTTTGTAGCGGGGGCTCCTACGAGCAGTACTTC. Protein sequence: CASSPKGFCSGGSYEQYF.

This clonotype was counted many times. V usage is TRBV3-1 and J usage is TRBJ2-1; 8 bases map to TRBD2. The CDR3 runs to 16 residues. V lost 1 base, J lost 3 bases, and 5 bases stayed unmatched. The germline gives CDR1 LGHDT, CDR2 YNNKEL (reference sequence). The CDR3 protein is CASSQGGLAGYNEQFF. In DNA, the CDR3 is TGTGCCAGCAGCCAAGGCGGTCTAGCGGGCTACAATGAGCAGTTCTTC.

V is TRBV11-2 and J is TRBJ2-5; 10 positions agree with TRBD2. The CDR3 runs to 14 residues. Germline CDR1 and CDR2: SGHAT and FQNNGV. Trimming took 3 bases from V and 4 from J; bases not matched to a gene: 2. CDR3 coding DNA: TGTGCCAGCAGCTTGGGACTAGCGTCAGAGACCCAGTACTTC. It is translated as CASSLGLASETQYF.

Note on this clonotype: This sequence may be a read error, since a much larger clone differs from it by one base. The missing conserved phenylalanine or tryptophan at the end of this CDR3 makes a read error likely. The CDR3 coding sequence is TGTGCCAGCAGCTTCGGACAGGGACCCTACGAGCAGTACCTC. This translates into CASSFGQGPYEQYL. The rearrangement links TRBV11-2 to TRBJ2-7, with TRBD1 identical over 8 bases. From germline, CDR1 is SGHAT and CDR2 FQNNGV. Trimming cost V 3 bases and J 2 bases; bases outside gene matches: 3. The CDR3 is 14 amino acids.

This clonotype was observed many times. J is TRBJ1-5 and V is TRBV30; D not resolved. Germline loops: CDR1 GTSNPN, CDR2 SVGIG (reference sequence). Trimming took 5 bases from V and 9 from J, leaving 5 bases between them. This CDR3 is 9 amino acids long. This chain's CDR3 is CAWPPPQHF. CDR3 bases: TGTGCCTGGCCCCCGCCCCAGCATTTT. The full variable domain, rest sourced from reference TRBV30 and TRBJ1-5, is SQTIHQWPATLVQPVGSPLSLECTVEGTSNPNLYWYRQAAGRGLQLLFYSVGIGQISSEVPQNLSASRPQDRQFILSSKKLLLSDSGFYLCAWPPPQHFGDGTRLSIL.

Of note for this clonotype: A read error is likely, as this CDR3 ends without the conserved phenylalanine or tryptophan. The chain recombines TRBV27 with TRBJ2-2, with D hard to call. Germline-derived CDR1 and CDR2 are MNHEY and SMNVEV (reference sequence). The CDR3 loop spans 11 amino acids. Trimming left V 10 bases short and J 4 bases short, with 7 bases between. CDR3 nucleotides: TGTGCCACCTTTTCCACCGGGGAGCTGTTTTCT. Its protein product is CATFSTGELFS.

The rearrangement uses TRBV27 and TRBJ2-7; tentatively, D is TRBD2 (5 bases). CDR1 is MNHEY and CDR2 is SMNVEV in the germline V gene (reference sequence). CDR3 size: 15 residues. Trimming took 4 bases from V and 9 from J, leaving 22 bases between them. The CDR3 region has the DNA TGTGCCAGCAGTTCCCGAAAGGGAGTGGACCCCGGGCAGTACTTC. The encoded protein is CASSSRKGVDPGQYF.

This clonotype has ten or more counts. V is TRBV6-1 and J is TRBJ2-7, with D maybe TRBD2 (5 bases). Germline CDR1 and CDR2: MNHNS and SASEGT. This CDR3 is built from 12 residues. V was pared by 9 bases and J by 4 bases, with 13 bases between. CDR3 sequence: CASGRVSYEQYF. The CDR3 DNA follows: TGTGCCAGTGGGAGAGTTAGTTACGAGCAGTACTTC.

This chain links TRBV6-1 with TRBJ2-7; D is uncertain. This CDR3 has 14 amino acids. Germline CDR1 MNHNS, CDR2 SASEGT. Trimming took 2 bases from V and 4 from J, leaving 12 bases between them. The CDR3 coding sequence is TGTGCCAGCAGTGAAAGGAGTAGGATTTACGAGCAGTACTTC. Protein product: CASSERSRIYEQYF.

This clonotype has ten or more counts. The chain is built from TRBV5-8 and TRBJ2-1, with 11 bases matching TRBD1. CDR1 and CDR2 (germline): SGHTS, YDEGEE. CDR3 length equals 15 residues. The V gene end was trimmed by 2 bases and the J gene end by 6 bases; junction bases not matched to a gene: 4. The CDR3 DNA reads as TGTGCCAGCAGCTTTGGGACAGGGGGGGGCAATGAGCAGTTCTTC. This encodes CASSFGTGGGNEQFF.

The J gene is TRBJ1-4, the V gene TRBV15; maybe TRBD1 (6 bases). V was pared by 1 base and J by 6 bases, with 18 bases between. The germline gives CDR1 LNHNV, CDR2 YYDKDF (reference sequence). This CDR3 has 17 amino acids. CDR3 in amino acids: CATSRVRGGGADEKLFF. The CDR3, as DNA: TGTGCCACCAGCAGAGTGAGGGGGGGGGGGGCTGATGAAAAACTGTTTTTT. The full variable domain, rest sourced from reference TRBV15 and TRBJ1-4, is DAMVIQNPRYQVTQFGKPVTLSCSQTLNHNVMYWYQQKSSQAPKLLFHYYDKDFNNEADTPDNFQSRRPNTSFCFLDIRSPGLGDTAMYLCATSRVRGGGADEKLFFGSGTQLSVL.

This clonotype was observed a single time. The chain links TRBV30 to TRBJ1-1; possible D gene TRBD1, 6 bases. Germline V gene lookup returns CDR1 GTSNPN and CDR2 SVGIG (reference sequence). V lost 0 bases to trimming and J lost 8 bases, with 19 bases between them. The CDR3 totals 15 residues. The CDR3 here is CAWSVKAGRGAEAFF. The CDR3 bases are TGTGCCTGGAGTGTAAAGGCGGGCAGGGGAGCAGAAGCTTTCTTT.

This clonotype appeared once. This sequence joins TRBV11-2 and TRBJ2-3; 7 nucleotides line up with TRBD1. CDR1 is SGHAT, CDR2 FQNNGV, per germline. V gave up 11 bases and J gave up 3 bases; unmatched junction bases: 11. This CDR3 is 14 amino acids long. CDR3 sequence: CAWSLDRQTDTQYF. Here the CDR3 DNA reads TGTGCCTGGAGTTTGGACAGGCAAACAGATACGCAGTATTTT.

This clonotype was seen more than once but under ten times. The V gene is TRBV11-2, the J gene TRBJ1-3; D is uncertain. This CDR3 spans 14 amino acids. Germline V gene sequence: CDR1 SGHAT, CDR2 FQNNGV. V gave up 1 base and J gave up 4 bases, with 8 bases separating them. CDR3 DNA: TGTGCCAGCAGCTTAGTGACGGGGGGAAACACCATATATTTT. Protein product: CASSLVTGGNTIYF.